This T cell receptor (beta chain) was documented in a study of CD8+CD57+ T cells in acquired aplastic anemia. About the study: Each DNA sample taken from sorted CD4+ and CD8+ cells came to approximately 3 ug on average. Points from the study as a whole: Statistical testing detected no significant gap in CD8+ Simpson's diversity between patients and controls. Patients and controls shared just under 30 CD8+ CDR3 sequences, highly expressed in patients.

Both TCR beta VDJ combination and CDR3 sequence profiling were carried out. Genomic DNA was the template for this profiling. From the reads, TCRdb called clonotypes with MiXCR, one entry per CDR3 protein. The profile covers 250,000 to 300,000 distinct CDR3 sequences, with 55% to 60% appearing a single time and under 8.5% taken by the ten largest. A remark on this clonotype: Its antigen is undetermined.

The V gene's germline CDR1 is SEHNR and CDR2 FQNEAQ (reference sequence). J was trimmed by 5 bases and V by 4 bases; bases with no gene match: 5. The CDR3 has 13 amino acids. The sequenced sample consisted of sorted CD4+, CD8+, or CD8+CD57+ T cells (not recorded which) from PBMCs. The chain combines TRBV7-9 with TRBJ2-7; 7 bases align to TRBD2. The origin of this receptor is a human donor with severe aplastic anemia or a healthy control (not recorded which). In DNA form, the CDR3 reads TGTGCCAGCAGCTCGGGGGGTACCCACGAGCAGTACTTC. It translates to CASSSGGTHEQYF.